Following are 4 T cell receptor beta chains from one sample sequenced in a study of CD8 T cells in ankylosing spondylitis. Each CDR3 protein is one row after TCRdb ran MiXCR on the 5' RACE reads. This table holds 80,000 to 100,000 distinct CDR3 sequences, about 7.7% found once. Specimen: blood, either unsorted or a sorted T cell fraction (not recorded which). These receptors all stem from a male donor with ankylosing spondylitis or in good health (not recorded which).

This clonotype was seen ten or more times. J is TRBJ2-2 and V is TRBV27, with TRBD1 as a possible D gene (5 bases). V was shortened by 7 bases and J by 3 bases, with 12 bases between the two germline ends. Germline-derived CDR1 and CDR2 are MNHEY and SMNVEV (reference sequence). The CDR3 length is 14 residues. The CDR3 here is CASTRGLHTGELFF. The CDR3 coding sequence is TGTGCCAGCACAAGGGGCCTACACACCGGGGAGCTGTTTTTT.

The table lists this clonotype with a few counts. A much bigger clone sits one base away, suggesting this may be a read error. The rearrangement joins TRBV12-3 or TRBV12-4 to TRBJ2-5; D unresolved. The CDR3 is made up of 12 amino acids. Trimming cost V 0 bases and J 3 bases, with 2 bases left between them. The CDR3 DNA follows: TGTGCCAGCAGTTTAGCGGAAGAGACCCAGTACTTC. As protein: CASSLAEETQYF.

This clonotype was detected only a few times. V gene TRBV5-1 combines with J gene TRBJ1-3; 8 nucleotides match TRBD1. Trimming took 0 bases from V and 4 from J; bases not matched to a gene: 6. Germline V gene lookup returns CDR1 SGHRS and CDR2 YFSETQ. CDR3 length: 16 residues. The CDR3 region has the DNA TGCGCCAGCAGCTTGGCCCCCAGGGGGCAAGGAAACACCATATATTTT. Translating gives CASSLAPRGQGNTIYF.

This clonotype was found many times. The chain joins TRBV20-1 to TRBJ2-1; 10 bases are shared with TRBD2. V lost 5 bases to trimming and J lost 4 bases; unmatched junction nucleotides: 11. This CDR3 has 16 amino acids. The germline V gene encodes CDR1 DFQATT and CDR2 SNEGSKA (reference sequence). CDR3 nucleotide sequence: TGCAGTGCTGGACCCCCGGGACTAGCGCTTTACAATGAGCAGTTCTTC. It codes for CSAGPPGLALYNEQFF.